Below are 7 T cell receptor beta chains sequenced from a single sample in a study of liver allograft versus peripheral blood T cells. Study-wide background: Comparative analysis was performed on T cell receptor repertoires from transplanted livers and from recipients' peripheral blood.

One entry per CDR3 protein, called by TCRdb with MiXCR from the reads. Among about 9,600 distinct CDR3 sequences, about 15% were seen once, and the ten largest hold around 2.9%. These receptor sequences come from a human patient who had a liver transplant. The graft donor may have contributed some T cells.

This clonotype is medium-sized. The rearrangement joins TRBV19 to TRBJ2-1; 8 bases match TRBD2. The CDR3 runs to 13 residues. V shed 11 bases, J shed 6 bases, and the junction held 9 bases outside the gene matches. Germline CDR1 is LNHDA and CDR2 is SQIVND (reference sequence). The CDR3 loop reads CAPPHAGGNEQFF. CDR3 bases: TGTGCCCCCCCCCACGCGGGAGGCAATGAGCAGTTCTTC.

This clonotype was counted a single time. The chain joins TRBV20-1 to TRBJ1-5, with D hard to call. CDR1 and CDR2 (germline): DFQATT, SNEGSKA (reference sequence). Trimming removed 3 bases at V and 0 bases at J, with 12 bases between. This CDR3 is built from 15 residues. CDR3 in DNA: TGCAGTGCTAGCCTCACGGAGTATAGCAATCAGCCCCAGCATTTT. Its translation: CSASLTEYSNQPQHF.

Concerning this clonotype: This may come from a read error, since a much larger clone is one base off. The chain combines TRBV19 with TRBJ1-5; D not certain. With 10 bases removed from V and 1 base from J, the gap between germline ends came to 14 bases. The CDR3 runs 14 residues. CDR1 and CDR2 (germline): LNHDA, SQIVND (reference sequence). CDR3 sequence: CANISRQSNQPQHF. In nucleotides, the CDR3 is TGTGCCAATATATCCAGGCAAAGCAATCAGCCCCAGCATTTT.

This clonotype is labeled as medium-sized. The genes are TRBV7-2 and TRBJ2-3; possible D gene TRBD2, 6 bases. V lost 5 bases and J lost 3, with 9 bases in between. Germline lookup yields CDR1 SGHTA and CDR2 FQGNSA. The CDR3 is 13 amino acids. CDR3 nucleotide sequence: TGTGCCAGCAGCCCCGCGGGGACAGATACGCAGTATTTT. Protein sequence: CASSPAGTDTQYF.

This clonotype was counted a few times. The V gene is TRBV12-3 or TRBV12-4, the J gene TRBJ1-1; no firm D call. Trimming removed 2 bases at V and 4 bases at J, with 8 bases between. This CDR3 is built from 13 residues. The DNA for the CDR3 is TGTGCCAGCAGTTTACACGGAGGCACTGAAGCTTTCTTT. It specifies CASSLHGGTEAFF.

This clonotype is categorized as medium-sized. V usage is TRBV27 and J usage is TRBJ1-6; D gene uncertain. Germline-derived CDR1 and CDR2 are MNHEY and SMNVEV (reference sequence). This CDR3 is built from 17 residues. The V and J ends lost 5 bases and 0 bases respectively, with 14 bases between them. CDR3 in DNA: TGTGCCAGCAGTGCCACTCTCACGAGCTCCTATAATTCACCCCTCCACTTT. Its translation: CASSATLTSSYNSPLHF.

J is TRBJ2-5 and V is TRBV5-1; 10 positions agree with TRBD1. The CDR3 loop spans 15 amino acids. The germline gives CDR1 SGHRS, CDR2 YFSETQ. J lost 4 bases, V lost 4 bases, and 7 bases had no gene match. In nucleotides, the CDR3 is TGCGCCAGCAGCCTAGGGACAGGGGAGTCAGAGACCCAGTACTTC. Protein product: CASSLGTGESETQYF.